This note documents a single T cell receptor beta chain sequence. Assay: immunoSEQ multiplex PCR; the TCRdb copy retains only in-frame clones and omits some. The sample has roughly 64,000 clones, 80% to 95% seen once. The sample originates from a study of T cell changes during pregnancy in multiple sclerosis. Germline CDR1 reads WSHSY; CDR2 reads SAAADI. The CDR3 contains 14 residues. V gave up 3 bases and J gave up 1 base, with 9 bases separating them. This chain connects TRBV10-2 to TRBJ2-5, with D maybe TRBD2 (5 bases). The sequence was collected from a female donor with multiple sclerosis, enrolled in a pregnancy study. The sequencing used peripheral blood, collected in the second trimester of pregnancy. As DNA, the CDR3 is TGCGCCAGCAGTGACCAGCGGACCCAAGAGACCCAGTACTTC. This sequence encodes CASSDQRTQETQYF.